One sample yielded the 6 T cell receptor beta chains listed below, sequenced in a study of CD8+ T cells in alopecia areata. The authors extracted RNA and reverse transcribed it into cDNA as the sequencing template. Measured with immunoSEQ multiplex PCR; TCRdb has only the in-frame clones, and not every one. The sample includes 110,000 or so clones, 56% seen only once; the top ten take about 3.7%. The treatment denotes: oral pan-JAK inhibitor, 5-10 mg twice daily. Here the sequenced sample was CD4+ T cells sorted from blood, taken at week 24, from a patient treated with tofacitinib. The receptor source for this set is a human donor with alopecia areata.

There are a few counts of this clone. The chain joins TRBV19 to TRBJ1-1; D unclear. V was pared by 11 bases and J by 6 bases, with 13 bases between. This CDR3 has 11 amino acids. Germline CDR1 LNHDA, CDR2 SQIVND (reference sequence). The CDR3 coding sequence is TGTGCCGTAACCGCATACGCTGAAGCTTTCTTT. It is translated as CAVTAYAEAFF.

This clone was detected only once. V and J are TRBV5-4 and TRBJ2-2; D is uncertain. The germline V gene encodes CDR1 SGHNT and CDR2 YYREEE (reference sequence). There are 14 residues in the CDR3. With 0 bases removed from V and 0 bases from J, the gap between germline ends came to 3 bases. The CDR3: CASSLASNTGELFF. The CDR3 coding sequence is TGTGCCAGCAGCTTGGCCTCGAACACCGGGGAGCTGTTTTTT.

The rearrangement joins TRBV7-2 to TRBJ1-1; D unresolved. The CDR3 has 13 residues. The V end was cut by 6 bases, the J end by 6 bases, with 14 bases between. CDR1 and CDR2 (germline): SGHTA, FQGNSA. The CDR3 loop is CASSPRSPAEAFF. The CDR3 DNA sequence: TGTGCCAGCAGTCCCCGGAGCCCGGCTGAAGCTTTCTTT.

This chain links TRBV4-1 with TRBJ2-4, with 8 bases matching TRBD2. This CDR3 has 16 amino acids. After removal of 3 bases from V and 0 bases from J, the junction contained 4 bases not matched to a gene. In germline, CDR1 is MGHRA, CDR2 YSYEKL. CDR3 region: CASSQVGGVAKNIQYF. CDR3 DNA sequence: TGCGCCAGCAGCCAGGTCGGGGGGGTAGCCAAAAACATTCAGTACTTC.

This clone was found a few times. The chain uses TRBV4-2 and TRBJ2-3, with 7 bases matching TRBD2. V was clipped by 6 bases and J by 5 bases; unmatched bases: 11. The CDR3 covers 15 residues. The germline V gene encodes CDR1 LGHNA and CDR2 YNFKEQ. CDR3: CASSPRRGGVDTQYF. The CDR3 nucleotides read TGTGCCAGCAGTCCCCGTCGGGGAGGGGTAGATACGCAGTATTTT.

This clone was found a few times. CDR3 residues: CASSFGTGYQETQYF. CDR3 nucleotides: TGTGCCAGCAGCTTCGGGACAGGGTACCAAGAGACCCAGTACTTC. The chain couples TRBV7-8 to TRBJ2-5, with 9 bases matching TRBD1. CDR3 length: 15 amino acids. Germline values: CDR1 SGHVS, CDR2 FQNEAQ. V lost 3 bases to trimming and J lost 0 bases; unmatched junction nucleotides: 2.